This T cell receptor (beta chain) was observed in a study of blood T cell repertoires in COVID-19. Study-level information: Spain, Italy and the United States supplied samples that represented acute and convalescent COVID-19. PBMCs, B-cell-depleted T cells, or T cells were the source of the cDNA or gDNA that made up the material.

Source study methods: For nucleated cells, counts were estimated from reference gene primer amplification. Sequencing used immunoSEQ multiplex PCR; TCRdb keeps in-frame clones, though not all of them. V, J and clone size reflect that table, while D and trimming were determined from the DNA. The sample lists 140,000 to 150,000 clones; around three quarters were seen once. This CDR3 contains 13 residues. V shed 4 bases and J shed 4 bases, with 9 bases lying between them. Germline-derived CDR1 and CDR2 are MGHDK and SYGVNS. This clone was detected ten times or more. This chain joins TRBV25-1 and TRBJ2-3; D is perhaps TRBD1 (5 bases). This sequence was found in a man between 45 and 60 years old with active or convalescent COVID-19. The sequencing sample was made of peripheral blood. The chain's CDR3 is CASSGQNSDTQYF. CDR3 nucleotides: TGTGCCAGCAGTGGACAGAACTCAGATACGCAGTATTTT.